This T cell receptor beta chain is drawn from a study of T cell responses to AZD1222 COVID-19 vaccine. Overall study findings and caveats: Spike-specific TCR depth and breadth grew after two AZD1222 doses. Only six or seven AZD1222 recipients tested seropositive at baseline.

Some clones are missing from TCRdb's copy, which holds only in-frame ones; the method was immunoSEQ multiplex PCR. Of roughly 80,000 clones in the sample, roughly 86% were seen once. Of note for this clone: Its antigen is undetermined.

This CDR3 comprises 15 residues. Germline loops: CDR1 KGHDR, CDR2 SFDVKD. V was pared by 4 bases and J by 4 bases, with 9 bases of the junction left unmatched. This TCR was recovered from an adult in good health. Here the sequenced sample was peripheral blood, taken on day 0 of MenACWY control vaccination. The J gene is TRBJ2-7, the V gene TRBV24-1, with 7 nucleotides matching TRBD1. CDR3 DNA sequence: TGTGCCACCAGTGACCTCAGACAGGGCCCATACGAGCAGTACTTC. Encoded protein: CATSDLRQGPYEQYF.